What follows are 25 T cell receptor beta chains derived from one specimen sequenced in a study of shared T cell receptors in the human thymus. Produced via immunoSEQ multiplex PCR; TCRdb's table is partial and in-frame only. This sample yields over 450,000 clones, of which 75% to 85% are seen a single time; approximately 0.013% belongs to the top ten. These data also featured in a second study, about human thymus T cells.

The sequenced sample consisted of thymocytes. The source of these receptors is a boy in the first two years of life with a congenital heart defect.

The chain employs TRBV29-1 and TRBJ1-2, with D maybe TRBD1 (5 bases). Trimming shortened V by 1 base and J by 3 bases, and 15 bases separated the two germline ends. Germline V lookup: CDR1 SQVTM, CDR2 ANQGSEA. The CDR3 extends over 15 amino acids. CDR3 protein: CSVEVGARMDYGYTF. DNA of the CDR3: TGCAGCGTTGAAGTTGGGGCCCGAATGGACTATGGCTACACCTTC.

This sequence joins TRBV5-1 and TRBJ2-5; TRBD2 aligns across 7 bases. J lost 7 bases, V lost 4 bases, and 10 bases had no gene match. Germline CDR1 and CDR2: SGHRS and YFSETQ. The CDR3 runs 14 residues. The CDR3 loop is CASSPGTIRGTQYF. The CDR3 DNA is TGCGCCAGCAGCCCGGGGACTATCCGCGGGACCCAGTACTTC. Supplemented by reference TRBV5-1 and TRBJ2-5, the full variable domain reads KAGVTQTPRYLIKTRGQQVTLSCSPISGHRSVSWYQQTPGQGLQFLFEYFSETQRNKGNFPGRFSGRQFSNSRSEMNVSTLELGDSALYLCASSPGTIRGTQYFGPGTRLLVL.

In regard to this clone: Other DNA sequences from this sample encode an identical CDR3 as well. The chain is built from TRBV30 and TRBJ1-2, with D possibly being TRBD1 (5 bases). The CDR3 totals 14 residues. Trimming cost V 4 bases and J 2 bases, with 14 bases left between them. Germline lookup yields CDR1 GTSNPN and CDR2 SVGIG (reference sequence). For the CDR3, the DNA is TGTGCCTGGACAGGGCACAATTCAAACTATGGCTACACCTTC. As protein: CAWTGHNSNYGYTF.

A few counts support this clone. This chain connects TRBV6-6 to TRBJ1-4, with TRBD1 matching over 7 bases. The CDR3 consists of 15 residues. Germline CDR1 MNHNY, CDR2 SVGAGI (reference sequence). J lost 6 bases, V lost 7 bases, and 11 bases had no gene match. CDR3 sequence reads: CASIKGGTADEKLFF. The CDR3 DNA reads TGTGCCAGCATTAAAGGGGGGACAGCGGATGAAAAACTGTTTTTT.

The chain employs TRBV4-1 and TRBJ2-2, with D possibly TRBD2 on 6 matching bases. The ends were cut back, 0 bases at V and 6 bases at J, with 17 bases in the middle. Germline CDR1 and CDR2: MGHRA and YSYEKL. The CDR3 sequence is 17 residues long. CDR3 amino acids: CASSQDPPGVGPGELFF. CDR3 nucleotide sequence: TGCGCCAGCAGCCAAGATCCCCCGGGGGTGGGTCCCGGGGAGCTGTTTTTT.

The V and J genes are TRBV13 and TRBJ2-7, with 11 bases that match TRBD2. Trimming at V came to 4 bases and at J to 7 bases, leaving 12 bases not matched to a gene. CDR3 length: 16 amino acids. Germline V gene data show CDR1 as PRHDT and CDR2 as FYEKMQ (reference sequence). The CDR3 sequence is CASSSLILAGVREQYF. In DNA, the CDR3 is TGTGCCAGCAGCTCACTAATACTAGCGGGAGTGAGGGAGCAGTACTTC. The full variable domain, its missing parts supplied by reference TRBV13 and TRBJ2-7, is AAGVIQSPRHLIKEKRETATLKCYPIPRHDTVYWYQQGPGQDPQFLISFYEKMQSDKGSIPDRFSAQQFSDYHSELNMSSLELGDSALYFCASSSLILAGVREQYFGPGTRLTVT.

As DNA, the CDR3 is TGTGCCAGCAGCTTGGTGGGGCACTATGGCTACACCTTC. Translating gives CASSLVGHYGYTF. The gene calls are TRBV5-4 and TRBJ1-2; D is perhaps TRBD1 (5 bases). Germline V gene sequence: CDR1 SGHNT, CDR2 YYREEE (reference sequence). The CDR3 extends over 13 amino acids. Trimming took off 0 bases at V and 3 bases at J, with 6 bases between the two ends. Based on the CDR3 plus reference TRBV5-4 and TRBJ1-2, the full variable domain is ETGVTQSPTHLIKTRGQQVTLRCSSQSGHNTVSWYQQALGQGPQFIFQYYREEENGRGNFPPRFSGLQFPNYSSELNVNALELDDSALYLCASSLVGHYGYTFGSGTRLTVV.

With regard to this clone: The sample holds other DNA sequences that translate to the same CDR3. V is TRBV29-1 and J is TRBJ1-2, with D perhaps TRBD1 (5 bases). Germline assignment: CDR1 SQVTM and CDR2 ANQGSEA. The CDR3 length is 11 residues. V lost 4 bases, J lost 5 bases, and 8 bases lay in between. This CDR3 reads CSVGGGYGYTF. CDR3 nucleotide sequence: TGCAGCGTTGGGGGGGGTTATGGCTACACCTTC. The entire variable domain, with the rest obtained from reference TRBV29-1 and TRBJ1-2, is as follows: SAVISQKPSRDICQRGTSLTIQCQVDSQVTMMFWYRQQPGQSLTLIATANQGSEATYESGFVIDKFPISRPNLTFSTLTVSNMSPEDSSIYLCSVGGGYGYTFGSGTRLTVV.

In its sample, this clone was seen a few times. J is TRBJ1-2 and V is TRBV4-3; 10 nucleotides agree with TRBD1. Looked up from germline, CDR1 is LGHNA and CDR2 is YSLEER. Germline trimming cut 4 bases from V and 5 bases from J; bases unmatched to any gene: 16. CDR3 length: 18 residues. The CDR3 is CASSRYGQGQGRTYGYTF. The CDR3, as DNA: TGCGCCAGCAGCCGCTACGGTCAGGGACAGGGGAGGACTTATGGCTACACCTTC.

The gene calls are TRBV4-3 and TRBJ2-1; 9 nucleotides line up with TRBD1. J was trimmed by 2 bases and V by 4 bases; bases with no gene match: 6. The germline V gene encodes CDR1 LGHNA and CDR2 YSLEER. CDR3 length: 16 residues. CDR3 loop: CASSRDRGETYNEQFF. Written as DNA, the CDR3 is TGCGCCAGCAGCCGCGACAGGGGGGAAACCTACAATGAGCAGTTCTTC.

This chain uses TRBV6-5 with TRBJ2-7; 8 nucleotides line up with TRBD2. V was pared by 9 bases and J by 0 bases, with 4 bases of the junction left unmatched. The CDR3 is 13 amino acids. The germline CDR1 and CDR2 sequences are MNHEY and SVGAGI. The CDR3 is CASSGAPSYEQYF. Written as DNA, the CDR3 is TGTGCCAGTAGCGGGGCCCCCTCCTACGAGCAGTACTTC.

The chain employs TRBV27 and TRBJ2-6, with 10 nucleotides matching TRBD1. The CDR3 length is 19 residues. Germline CDR1 reads MNHEY; CDR2 reads SMNVEV (reference sequence). J gave up 0 bases and V 4 bases, and 9 bases lay outside the gene matches. CDR3 residues: CASSSRDRGLSSGANVLTF. In DNA form, the CDR3 reads TGTGCCAGCAGTTCCCGGGACAGGGGTCTTAGCTCTGGGGCCAACGTCCTGACTTTC.

The rearrangement uses TRBV28 and TRBJ1-5, with D perhaps TRBD1 (6 bases). Looked up from germline, CDR1 is MDHEN and CDR2 is SYDVKM. V was pared by 4 bases and J by 6 bases, with 10 bases between. The CDR3 is made up of 13 amino acids. The DNA of the CDR3 is TGTGCCAGCAGTTGGTCAGGGGCTCAGCCCCAGCATTTT. Its protein product is CASSWSGAQPQHF.

The chain combines TRBV14 with TRBJ2-1; 9 positions agree with TRBD2. Germline V CDR1 and CDR2: SGHDN, FVKESK. CDR3 length: 18 residues. V was clipped by 0 bases and J by 4 bases; unmatched bases: 10. The CDR3 here is CASSQEPGTSRFYNEQFF. CDR3 sequence (DNA): TGTGCCAGCAGCCAAGAACCCGGGACTAGCAGATTTTACAATGAGCAGTTCTTC. Filled out from reference TRBV14 and TRBJ2-1, the complete variable domain reads EAGVTQFPSHSVIEKGQTVTLRCDPISGHDNLYWYRRVMGKEIKFLLHFVKESKQDESGMPNNRFLAERTGGTYSTLKVQPAELEDSGVYFCASSQEPGTSRFYNEQFFGPGTRLTVL.

The rearrangement joins TRBV5-4 to TRBJ2-7; 10 nucleotides align to TRBD2. After removal of 0 bases from V and 1 base from J, the junction contained 7 bases not matched to a gene. CDR1 and CDR2 (germline): SGHNT, YYREEE (reference sequence). The CDR3 has 17 amino acids. The DNA of the CDR3 is TGTGCCAGCAGCTTGGCGGCTAGCGGGAGCCTTTCCTACGAGCAGTACTTC. This encodes CASSLAASGSLSYEQYF.

This clone showed up just once. The chain employs TRBV6-5 and TRBJ2-3, with 10 bases that match TRBD1. Germline V gene sequence: CDR1 MNHEY, CDR2 SVGAGI. V was pared by 4 bases and J by 4 bases, with 8 bases of the junction left unmatched. The CDR3 consists of 16 residues. In DNA form, the CDR3 reads TGTGCCAGCAGTTTCCGGGACAGGGGAAGTTCAGATACGCAGTATTTT. It codes for CASSFRDRGSSDTQYF.

In its sample, this clone was seen a few times. V usage is TRBV30 and J usage is TRBJ2-1; 7 bases match TRBD2. The V gene end was trimmed by 0 bases and the J gene end by 0 bases; junction bases not matched to a gene: 5. The CDR3 has 16 amino acids. The germline gives CDR1 GTSNPN, CDR2 SVGIG (reference sequence). CDR3 DNA sequence: TGTGCCTGGAGTGTATACGGGAGGAGCTCCTACAATGAGCAGTTCTTC. As protein: CAWSVYGRSSYNEQFF.

This clone was recorded once. This rearrangement joins TRBV6-4 to TRBJ2-7; TRBD2 matches 14 bases. Trimming cost V 5 bases and J 5 bases; bases outside gene matches: 5. The CDR3 has 15 residues. Germline V gives CDR1 MRHNA, CDR2 SNTAGT. CDR3 loop: CASSLTSGRVHEQYF. The CDR3 region has the DNA TGTGCCAGCAGTTTGACTAGCGGGAGGGTCCACGAGCAGTACTTC.

The CDR3 bases are TGTGCCAGCACCCGACCCCGCGGGAGCTCCTACGAGCAGTACTTC. It translates to CASTRPRGSSYEQYF. This rearrangement joins TRBV7-9 to TRBJ2-7; 7 nucleotides agree with TRBD2. This CDR3 is built from 15 residues. Germline values: CDR1 SEHNR, CDR2 FQNEAQ (reference sequence). Losses at the gene ends were 7 bases for V and 0 bases for J; bases not matched to a gene: 9.

The genes are TRBV7-8 and TRBJ2-5, with D possibly TRBD2 on 5 matching bases. The end of the DNA is better explained by TRBJ2-7, so the J call may be wrong. The germline gives CDR1 SGHVS, CDR2 FQNEAQ. The CDR3 is 16 residues long. CDR3 sequence (DNA): TGTGCCAGCAGCTTGGTAGAACTAGGGATGGGTTACGAGCAGTACTTC. This translates into CASSLVELGMGYEQYF.

The CDR3 here is CASSLVGGTHQETQYF. CDR3 nucleotide sequence: TGCGCCAGCAGCTTGGTAGGTGGGACACACCAAGAGACCCAGTACTTC. V gene TRBV5-1 combines with J gene TRBJ2-5, with D perhaps matching TRBD1 (6 bases). Trimming cost V 0 bases and J 0 bases, with 12 bases left between them. The CDR3 is 16 amino acids. Per the germline V gene, CDR1 is SGHRS and CDR2 is YFSETQ.

The chain recombines TRBV14 with TRBJ1-5, with D perhaps matching TRBD1 (5 bases). From germline, CDR1 is SGHDN and CDR2 FVKESK. The CDR3 totals 16 residues. The V and J ends lost 2 bases and 2 bases respectively, with 13 bases between them. The CDR3 DNA is TGTGCCAGCAGCCAACCTCACAGGCACCGCAATCAGCCCCAGCATTTT. It is translated as CASSQPHRHRNQPQHF.

J is TRBJ2-2 and V is TRBV4-3; 15 nucleotides agree with TRBD2. V shed 6 bases, J shed 3 bases, and the junction held 8 bases outside the gene matches. Germline CDR1 LGHNA, CDR2 YSLEER. There are 18 residues in the CDR3. The CDR3 DNA reads as TGCGCCAGCAGTTCCACCGGGACTAGCGGGAGGTACACCGGGGAGCTGTTTTTT. It encodes CASSSTGTSGRYTGELFF.

V usage is TRBV11-2 and J usage is TRBJ2-7; possible D gene TRBD1, 5 bases. Trimming removed 5 bases at V and 3 bases at J, with 11 bases between. Per germline, CDR1 SGHAT and CDR2 FQNNGV. This CDR3 has 13 amino acids. The CDR3 coding sequence is TGTGCCAGCAGCGCTCAGGGAAACTACGAGCAGTACTTC. It encodes CASSAQGNYEQYF.

This clone was recorded once. The rearrangement joins TRBV15 to TRBJ2-1, with a tentative D call TRBD2 (6 bases). Trimming cost V 5 bases and J 9 bases, with 14 bases left between them. The CDR3 length is 13 residues. Germline V lookup: CDR1 LNHNV, CDR2 YYDKDF (reference sequence). The CDR3 here is CATSSSGVSEQFF. The CDR3, as DNA: TGTGCCACCAGCTCATCGGGAGTGAGTGAGCAGTTCTTC. The variable domain in full, with the rest retrieved from reference TRBV15 and TRBJ2-1, is DAMVIQNPRYQVTQFGKPVTLSCSQTLNHNVMYWYQQKSSQAPKLLFHYYDKDFNNEADTPDNFQSRRPNTSFCFLDIRSPGLGDTAMYLCATSSSGVSEQFFGPGTRLTVL.